This T cell receptor (beta chain) was sequenced in a study of blood T cell repertoires in COVID-19. This clone was seen a few times. This CDR3 is built from 14 residues. Trimming stripped 2 bases from V and 5 bases from J, with 12 bases between. CDR1 and CDR2 from the germline V gene are SNHLY and FYNNEI. Assay used: immunoSEQ multiplex PCR; TCRdb lists only in-frame clones, some missing. There are about 24,000 clones in the sample; about 72% occur only once, and roughly 40% lies in the top ten. The sequence was collected from a woman of 80 years or more with acute or convalescent COVID-19. V gene TRBV2 combines with J gene TRBJ1-1, with a weak D call TRBD1 (5 bases). The sample taken for sequencing was peripheral blood. CDR3 nucleotides: TGTGCCAGCAGTGAAACCAGGGATGAAACTGAAGCTTTCTTT. This encodes CASSETRDETEAFF.